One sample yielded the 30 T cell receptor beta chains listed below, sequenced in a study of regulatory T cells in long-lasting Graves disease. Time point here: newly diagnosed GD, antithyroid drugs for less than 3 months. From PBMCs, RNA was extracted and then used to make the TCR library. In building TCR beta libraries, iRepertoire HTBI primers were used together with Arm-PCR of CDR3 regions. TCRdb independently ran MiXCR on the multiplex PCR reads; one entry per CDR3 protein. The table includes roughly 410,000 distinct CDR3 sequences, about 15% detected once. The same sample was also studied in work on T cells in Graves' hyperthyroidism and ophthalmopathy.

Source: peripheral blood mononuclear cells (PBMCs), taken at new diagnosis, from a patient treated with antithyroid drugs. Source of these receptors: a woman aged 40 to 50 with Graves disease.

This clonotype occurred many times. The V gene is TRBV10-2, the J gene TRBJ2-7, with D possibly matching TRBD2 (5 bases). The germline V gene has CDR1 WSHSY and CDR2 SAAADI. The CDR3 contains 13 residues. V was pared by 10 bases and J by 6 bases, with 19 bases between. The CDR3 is CATKDSGPFEQYF. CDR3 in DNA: TGCGCCACCAAGGACTCTGGCCCATTCGAGCAGTACTTC.

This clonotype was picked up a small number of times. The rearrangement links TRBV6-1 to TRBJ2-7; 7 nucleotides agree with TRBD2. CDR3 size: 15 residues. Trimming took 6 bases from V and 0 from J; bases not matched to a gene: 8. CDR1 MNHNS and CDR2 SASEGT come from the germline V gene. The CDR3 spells CASRPFTSASYEQYF. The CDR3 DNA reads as TGTGCCAGCAGACCCTTTACTAGCGCCTCCTACGAGCAGTACTTC.

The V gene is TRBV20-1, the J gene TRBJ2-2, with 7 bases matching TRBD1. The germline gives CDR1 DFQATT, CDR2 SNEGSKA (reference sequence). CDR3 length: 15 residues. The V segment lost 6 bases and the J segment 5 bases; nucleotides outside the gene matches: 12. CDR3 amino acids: CSALATGLGTGELFF. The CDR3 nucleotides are TGCAGTGCCCTTGCGACAGGGTTGGGGACCGGGGAGCTGTTTTTT.

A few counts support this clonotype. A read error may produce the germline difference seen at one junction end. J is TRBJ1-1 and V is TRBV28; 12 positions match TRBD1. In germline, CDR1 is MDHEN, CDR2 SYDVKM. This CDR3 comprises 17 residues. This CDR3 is CASSQNRGTGGPESALF. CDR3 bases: TGTGCCAGCAGTCAGAACCGAGGGACAGGGGGCCCCGAGTCGGCTCTCTTT.

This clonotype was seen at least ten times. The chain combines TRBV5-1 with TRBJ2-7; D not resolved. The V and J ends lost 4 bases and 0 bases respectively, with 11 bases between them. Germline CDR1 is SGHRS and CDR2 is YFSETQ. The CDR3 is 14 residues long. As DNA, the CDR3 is TGCGCCAGCAGCACCGGGTTAAGCTCCTACGAGCAGTACTTC. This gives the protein CASSTGLSSYEQYF.

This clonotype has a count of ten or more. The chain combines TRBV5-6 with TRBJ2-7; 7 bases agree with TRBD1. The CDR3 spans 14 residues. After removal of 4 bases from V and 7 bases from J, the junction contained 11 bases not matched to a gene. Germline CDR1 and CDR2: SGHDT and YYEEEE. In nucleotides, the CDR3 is TGTGCCAGCAGCAAGCGGACAGGTCTAGGGGAGCAGTACTTC. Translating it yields CASSKRTGLGEQYF.

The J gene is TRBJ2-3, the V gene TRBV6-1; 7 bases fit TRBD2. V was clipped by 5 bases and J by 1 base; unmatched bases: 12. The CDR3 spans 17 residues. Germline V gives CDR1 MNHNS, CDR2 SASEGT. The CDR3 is CASSTPWSSGGTDTQYF. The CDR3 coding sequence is TGTGCCAGCAGTACTCCTTGGTCTAGCGGCGGCACAGATACGCAGTATTTT.

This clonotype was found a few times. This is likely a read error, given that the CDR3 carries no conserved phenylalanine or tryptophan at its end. In DNA, the CDR3 is TGCAGTGCTAGAGATATGGGCGGTTCCTACGAGCAGTACCTC. Encoded protein: CSARDMGGSYEQYL. The chain is built from TRBV20-1 and TRBJ2-7; D unclear. The CDR3 totals 14 residues. Germline CDR1 is DFQATT and CDR2 is SNEGSKA (reference sequence). The V and J ends lost 0 bases and 1 base respectively, with 10 bases between them.

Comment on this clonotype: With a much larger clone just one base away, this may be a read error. This chain's CDR3 is CASTGSIYNEQFF. The DNA of the CDR3 is TGTGCCAGCACGGGCAGCATTTACAATGAGCAGTTCTTC. The V gene is TRBV27, the J gene TRBJ2-1, with D uncertain. The CDR3 is 13 residues long. Germline V gene lookup returns CDR1 MNHEY and CDR2 SMNVEV (reference sequence). Trimming pared 7 bases from V and 4 bases from J, leaving 11 bases between.

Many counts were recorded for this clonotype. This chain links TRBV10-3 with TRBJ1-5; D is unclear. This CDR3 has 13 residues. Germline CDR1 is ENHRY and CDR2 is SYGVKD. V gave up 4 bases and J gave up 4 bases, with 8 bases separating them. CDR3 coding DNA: TGTGCCATCAGTGCGGGAGATAATCAGCCCCAGCATTTT. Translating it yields CAISAGDNQPQHF.

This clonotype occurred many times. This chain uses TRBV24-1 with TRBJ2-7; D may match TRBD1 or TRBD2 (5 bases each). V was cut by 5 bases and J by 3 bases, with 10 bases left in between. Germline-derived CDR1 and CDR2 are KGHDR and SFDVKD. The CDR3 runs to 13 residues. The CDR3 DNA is TGTGCCACCAGTGGGGGGTCGGGCTACGAGCAGTACTTC. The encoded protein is CATSGGSGYEQYF.

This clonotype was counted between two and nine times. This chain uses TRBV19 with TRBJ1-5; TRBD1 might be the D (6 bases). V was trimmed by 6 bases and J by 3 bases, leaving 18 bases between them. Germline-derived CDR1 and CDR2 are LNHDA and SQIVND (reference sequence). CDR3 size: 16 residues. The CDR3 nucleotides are TGTGCCAGTAGAGTGGGCAGGGGCTTAAACAATCAGCCCCAGCATTTT. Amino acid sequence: CASRVGRGLNNQPQHF.

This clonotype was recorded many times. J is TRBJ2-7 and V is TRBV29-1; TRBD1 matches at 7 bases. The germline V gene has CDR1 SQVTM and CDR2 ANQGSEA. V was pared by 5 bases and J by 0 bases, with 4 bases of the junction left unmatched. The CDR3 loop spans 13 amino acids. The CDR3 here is CSVQGVSSYEQYF. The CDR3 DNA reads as TGCAGCGTTCAGGGGGTGAGCTCCTACGAGCAGTACTTC.

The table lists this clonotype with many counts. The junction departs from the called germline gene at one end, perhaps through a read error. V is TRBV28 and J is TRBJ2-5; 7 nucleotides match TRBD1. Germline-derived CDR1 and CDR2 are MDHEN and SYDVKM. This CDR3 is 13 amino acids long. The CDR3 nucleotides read TGTACCAGCAGTTCGGGACAGCAAGAGACCCAGTACTTC. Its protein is CTSSSGQQETQYF.

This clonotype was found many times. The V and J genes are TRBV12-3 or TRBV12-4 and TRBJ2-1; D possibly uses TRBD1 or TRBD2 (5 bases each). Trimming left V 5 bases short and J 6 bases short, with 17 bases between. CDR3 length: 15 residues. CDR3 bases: TGTGCCAGCAGTAAAGGGACCGGGGAATTCAATGAGCAGTTCTTC. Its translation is CASSKGTGEFNEQFF.

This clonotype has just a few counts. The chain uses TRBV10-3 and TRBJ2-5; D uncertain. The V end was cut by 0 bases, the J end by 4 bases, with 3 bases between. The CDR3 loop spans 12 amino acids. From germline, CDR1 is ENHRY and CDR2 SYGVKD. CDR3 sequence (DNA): TGTGCCATCAGTGAGTCTGGAGAGACCCAGTACTTC. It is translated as CAISESGETQYF.

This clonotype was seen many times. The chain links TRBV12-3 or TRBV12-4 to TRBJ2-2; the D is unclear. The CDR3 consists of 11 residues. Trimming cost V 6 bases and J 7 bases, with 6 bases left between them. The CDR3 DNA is TGTGCCAGCAGCCCCCTCGGGGAGCTGTTTTTT. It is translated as CASSPLGELFF.

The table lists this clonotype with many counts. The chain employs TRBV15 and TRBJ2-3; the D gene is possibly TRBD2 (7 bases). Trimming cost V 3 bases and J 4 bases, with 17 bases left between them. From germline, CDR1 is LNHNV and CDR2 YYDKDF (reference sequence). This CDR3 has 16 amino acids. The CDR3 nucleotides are TGTGCCACCAGCAGGCCCTGGGGGGGGGCGTCAGATACGCAGTATTTT. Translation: CATSRPWGGASDTQYF. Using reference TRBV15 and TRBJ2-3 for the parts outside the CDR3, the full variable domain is DAMVIQNPRYQVTQFGKPVTLSCSQTLNHNVMYWYQQKSSQAPKLLFHYYDKDFNNEADTPDNFQSRRPNTSFCFLDIRSPGLGDTAMYLCATSRPWGGASDTQYFGPGTRLTVL.

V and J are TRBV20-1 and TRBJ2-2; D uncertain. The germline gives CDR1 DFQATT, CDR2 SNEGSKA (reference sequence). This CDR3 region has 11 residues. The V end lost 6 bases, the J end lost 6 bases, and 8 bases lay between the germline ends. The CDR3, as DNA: TGCAGTGCCCTTGGCGCCGGGGAGCTGTTTTTT. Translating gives CSALGAGELFF.

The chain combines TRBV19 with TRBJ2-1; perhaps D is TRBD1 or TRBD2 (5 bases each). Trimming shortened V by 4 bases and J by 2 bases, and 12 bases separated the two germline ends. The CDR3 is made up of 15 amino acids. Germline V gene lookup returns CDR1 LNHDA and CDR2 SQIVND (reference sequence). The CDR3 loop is CASSRGNTAYNEQFF. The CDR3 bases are TGTGCCAGTAGTAGGGGGAATACAGCCTACAATGAGCAGTTCTTC.

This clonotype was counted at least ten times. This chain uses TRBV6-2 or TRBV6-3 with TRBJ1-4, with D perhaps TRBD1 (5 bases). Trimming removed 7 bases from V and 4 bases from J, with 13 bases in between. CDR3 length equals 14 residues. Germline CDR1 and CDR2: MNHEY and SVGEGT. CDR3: CASTPGAHNEKLFF. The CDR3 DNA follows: TGTGCCAGCACTCCCGGGGCTCATAATGAAAAACTGTTTTTT.

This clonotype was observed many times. The CDR3 bases are TGTGCCAGCAGCGTAGCCGGGACAGGGTACGAGCAGTACTTC. This encodes CASSVAGTGYEQYF. The chain employs TRBV9 and TRBJ2-7; 9 bases line up with TRBD1. The CDR3 totals 14 residues. CDR1 and CDR2 (germline): SGDLS, YYNGEE. The V segment lost 0 bases and the J segment 4 bases; nucleotides outside the gene matches: 2.

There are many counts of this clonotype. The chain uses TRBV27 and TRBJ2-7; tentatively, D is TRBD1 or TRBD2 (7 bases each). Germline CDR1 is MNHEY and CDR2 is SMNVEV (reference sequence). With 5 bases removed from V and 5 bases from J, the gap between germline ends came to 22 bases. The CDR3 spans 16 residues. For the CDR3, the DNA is TGTGCCAGCAGTCCGCGGAAGCAGGGGGAGGGCCACGAGCAGTACTTC. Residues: CASSPRKQGEGHEQYF.

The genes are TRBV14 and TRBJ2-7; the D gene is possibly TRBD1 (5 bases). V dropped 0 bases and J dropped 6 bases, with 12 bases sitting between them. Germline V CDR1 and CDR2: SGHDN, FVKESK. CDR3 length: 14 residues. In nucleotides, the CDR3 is TGTGCCAGCAGCCAAGATGCAGGGCGGCTCGAGCAGTACTTC. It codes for CASSQDAGRLEQYF.

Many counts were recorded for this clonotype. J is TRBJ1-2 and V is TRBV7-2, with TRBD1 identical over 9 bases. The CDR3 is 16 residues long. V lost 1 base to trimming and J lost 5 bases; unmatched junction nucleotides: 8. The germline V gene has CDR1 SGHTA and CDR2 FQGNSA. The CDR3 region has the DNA TGTGCCAGCAGCTTAGTGGGACAGGGAAAGTGGTATGGCTACACCTTC. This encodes CASSLVGQGKWYGYTF. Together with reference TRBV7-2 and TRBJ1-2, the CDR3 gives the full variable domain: GAGVSQSPSNKVTEKGKDVELRCDPISGHTALYWYRQSLGQGLEFLIYFQGNSAPDKSGLPSDRFSAERTGGSVSTLTIQRTQQEDSAVYLCASSLVGQGKWYGYTFGSGTRLTVV.

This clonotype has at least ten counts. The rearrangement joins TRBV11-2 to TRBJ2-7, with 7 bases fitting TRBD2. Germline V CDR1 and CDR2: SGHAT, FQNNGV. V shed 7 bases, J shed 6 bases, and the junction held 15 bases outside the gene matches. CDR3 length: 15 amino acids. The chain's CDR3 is CASIPSGKSVSEQYF. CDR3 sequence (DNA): TGTGCCAGCATCCCTAGCGGAAAGTCAGTCTCCGAGCAGTACTTC. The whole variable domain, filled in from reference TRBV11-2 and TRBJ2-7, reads EAGVAQSPRYKIIEKRQSVAFWCNPISGHATLYWYQQILGQGPKLLIQFQNNGVVDDSQLPKDRFSAERLKGVDSTLKIQPAKLEDSAVYLCASIPSGKSVSEQYFGPGTRLTVT.

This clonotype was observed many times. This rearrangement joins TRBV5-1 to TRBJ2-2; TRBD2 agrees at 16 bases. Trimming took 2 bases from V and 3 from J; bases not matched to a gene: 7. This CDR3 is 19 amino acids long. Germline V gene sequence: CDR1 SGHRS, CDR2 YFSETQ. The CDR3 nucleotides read TGCGCCAGCAGCTTACAAGGGACTAGCGGGAGGGCCGACACCGGGGAGCTGTTTTTT. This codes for CASSLQGTSGRADTGELFF.

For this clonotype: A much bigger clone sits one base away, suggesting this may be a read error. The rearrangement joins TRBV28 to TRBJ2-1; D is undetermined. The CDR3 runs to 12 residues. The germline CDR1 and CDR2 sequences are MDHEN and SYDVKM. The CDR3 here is CVSNTEDNEQFF. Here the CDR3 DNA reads TGTGTCAGCAACACCGAAGACAATGAGCAGTTCTTC.

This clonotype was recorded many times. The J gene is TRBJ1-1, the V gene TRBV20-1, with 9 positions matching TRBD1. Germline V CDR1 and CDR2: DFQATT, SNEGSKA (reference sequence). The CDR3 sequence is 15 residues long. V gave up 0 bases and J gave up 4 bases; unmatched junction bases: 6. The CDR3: CSARDGTGRSTEAFF. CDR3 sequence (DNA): TGCAGTGCTAGAGACGGGACAGGGCGAAGCACTGAAGCTTTCTTT.

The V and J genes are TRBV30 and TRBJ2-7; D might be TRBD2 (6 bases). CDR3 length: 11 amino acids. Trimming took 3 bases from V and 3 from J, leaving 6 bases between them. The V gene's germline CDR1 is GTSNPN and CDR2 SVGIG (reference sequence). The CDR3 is CAWRRGYEQYF. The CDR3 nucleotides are TGTGCCTGGAGGCGGGGCTACGAGCAGTACTTC.